The 26 T cell receptor beta chains below were found in one sample sequenced in a study of blood T cell repertoires in COVID-19. Method: immunoSEQ multiplex PCR; TCRdb's copy keeps in-frame clones and lacks some. The sample records more than 200,000 clones, approximately 86% being singletons. Sequenced: PBMCs or T cells enriched from blood (not recorded which). These receptor sequences come from a woman in her forties or fifties who had recovered from COVID-19.

The chain links TRBV9 to TRBJ2-7; D not resolved. Germline lookup yields CDR1 SGDLS and CDR2 YYNGEE. The V end lost 0 bases, the J end lost 7 bases, and 11 bases lay between the germline ends. This CDR3 comprises 13 residues. The CDR3 sequence is CASSVDSLGEQYF. CDR3 DNA sequence: TGTGCCAGCAGCGTAGACTCCCTAGGTGAGCAGTACTTC.

The V gene is TRBV7-2, the J gene TRBJ2-1; TRBD2 might be the D (6 bases). The CDR3 length is 15 residues. The germline CDR1 and CDR2 sequences are SGHTA and FQGNSA. The germline V and J ends were trimmed by 1 base and 3 bases, with 10 bases remaining between them. In nucleotides, the CDR3 is TGTGCCAGCAGCTTAGTCCTAGCGAGCTACAATGAGCAGTTCTTC. Protein: CASSLVLASYNEQFF. The entire variable domain, with the rest obtained from reference TRBV7-2 and TRBJ2-1, is as follows: GAGVSQSPSNKVTEKGKDVELRCDPISGHTALYWYRQSLGQGLEFLIYFQGNSAPDKSGLPSDRFSAERTGGSVSTLTIQRTQQEDSAVYLCASSLVLASYNEQFFGPGTRLTVL.

The chain uses TRBV5-1 and TRBJ2-1; 10 nucleotides match TRBD2. The V gene's germline CDR1 is SGHRS and CDR2 YFSETQ. The CDR3 contains 15 residues. With V trimmed by 8 bases and J by 4 bases, 9 bases remained unmatched. CDR3 DNA sequence: TGCGCCAGTGCCGACCCGACTAGCGGGTACAATGAGCAGTTCTTC. Its translation: CASADPTSGYNEQFF.

The J gene is TRBJ1-1, the V gene TRBV11-2; perhaps TRBD1 as D (6 bases). Trimming removed 1 base at V and 11 bases at J, with 11 bases between. The CDR3 length is 12 residues. CDR1 and CDR2 (germline): SGHAT, FQNNGV. The CDR3 is CASSLAGAKAFF. The DNA of the CDR3 is TGTGCCAGCAGCTTAGCAGGGGCTAAGGCTTTCTTT.

The chain couples TRBV6-5 to TRBJ2-7, with D tentatively TRBD2 (6 bases). The CDR3 sequence is 15 residues long. V was cut by 0 bases and J by 6 bases, with 15 bases left in between. Germline CDR1 MNHEY, CDR2 SVGAGI. This CDR3 is CASSYSGDTGSEQYF. The CDR3 region has the DNA TGTGCCAGCAGTTACTCGGGGGATACCGGGAGCGAGCAGTACTTC.

Comment on this clone: Compared with germline, one end of the junction differs, possibly owing to a read error. The chain joins TRBV6-5 to TRBJ1-5, with D perhaps matching TRBD1 (5 bases). Germline lookup yields CDR1 MNHEY and CDR2 SVGAGI. CDR3 length equals 12 residues. The CDR3 coding sequence is TGTGCAAGCAGGGTTGGAGGTCAGCCCCAGCATTTT. Translating gives CASRVGGQPQHF.

This clone was counted between two and nine times. This chain links TRBV5-4 with TRBJ2-3, with 11 bases fitting TRBD2. V lost 2 bases, J lost 5 bases, and 7 bases stayed unmatched. CDR3 length: 16 amino acids. Germline V gene sequence: CDR1 SGHNT, CDR2 YYREEE (reference sequence). The DNA of the CDR3 is TGTGCCAGCAGCTTTGAACTAGCGGGAGCAGTAGATACGCAGTATTTT. Its translation is CASSFELAGAVDTQYF.

J is TRBJ2-7 and V is TRBV7-8; tentatively, D is TRBD2 (5 bases). With 5 bases removed from V and 3 bases from J, the gap between germline ends came to 17 bases. The CDR3 sequence is 15 residues long. CDR1 and CDR2 from the germline V gene are SGHVS and FQNEAQ. The CDR3 DNA follows: TGTGCCAGCAGCGTGAATGAGGACTTTAACTACGAGCAGTACTTC. Protein: CASSVNEDFNYEQYF.

The rearrangement joins TRBV5-5 to TRBJ2-1, with a possible D match to TRBD2 (5 bases). The V gene's germline CDR1 is SGHKS and CDR2 YYEKEE (reference sequence). This CDR3 contains 15 residues. Trimming removed 3 bases from V and 0 bases from J, with 10 bases in between. CDR3 residues: CASSSGVSSYNEQFF. CDR3 DNA: TGTGCCAGCAGCTCCGGGGTTAGCTCCTACAATGAGCAGTTCTTC.

This chain links TRBV7-2 with TRBJ2-7; 9 positions match TRBD2. The trim removed 1 base at V and 1 base at J, leaving 8 bases unmatched. CDR1 and CDR2 (germline): SGHTA, FQGNSA. The CDR3 extends over 17 amino acids. This CDR3 is CASSLVVGGRASYEQYF. The CDR3 DNA follows: TGTGCCAGCAGCTTAGTAGTCGGCGGGAGGGCTTCCTACGAGCAGTACTTC.

The V call is TRBV5-1, the J call TRBJ1-5; D unresolved. Germline-derived CDR1 and CDR2 are SGHRS and YFSETQ. The V end was cut by 0 bases, the J end by 4 bases, with 8 bases between. The CDR3 spans 14 residues. The CDR3 sequence: CASSLVGGNQPQHF. In DNA, the CDR3 is TGCGCCAGCAGCTTGGTGGGAGGGAATCAGCCCCAGCATTTT. Together with reference TRBV5-1 and TRBJ1-5, the CDR3 gives the full variable domain: KAGVTQTPRYLIKTRGQQVTLSCSPISGHRSVSWYQQTPGQGLQFLFEYFSETQRNKGNFPGRFSGRQFSNSRSEMNVSTLELGDSALYLCASSLVGGNQPQHFGDGTRLSIL.

The V call is TRBV30, the J call TRBJ2-4; D gene uncertain. This CDR3 is 14 amino acids long. The germline V gene encodes CDR1 GTSNPN and CDR2 SVGIG (reference sequence). V was trimmed by 0 bases and J by 8 bases, leaving 14 bases between them. The CDR3 loop reads CAWSVGGKGDIQYF. CDR3 DNA sequence: TGTGCCTGGAGTGTTGGCGGTAAAGGAGACATTCAGTACTTC.

The CDR3 loop reads CASSSTLAGDTYNEQFF. CDR3 coding DNA: TGCGCCAGCAGCTCAACACTAGCGGGAGACACCTACAATGAGCAGTTCTTC. The chain couples TRBV5-1 to TRBJ2-1, with 11 bases matching TRBD2. V dropped 3 bases and J dropped 2; count of bases not matched to a gene: 7. Germline CDR1 and CDR2: SGHRS and YFSETQ. The CDR3 is made up of 17 amino acids. The variable domain in full, with the rest retrieved from reference TRBV5-1 and TRBJ2-1, is KAGVTQTPRYLIKTRGQQVTLSCSPISGHRSVSWYQQTPGQGLQFLFEYFSETQRNKGNFPGRFSGRQFSNSRSEMNVSTLELGDSALYLCASSSTLAGDTYNEQFFGPGTRLTVL.

This clone was recorded only once. The chain combines TRBV2 with TRBJ2-5, with D unclear. The germline V gene has CDR1 SNHLY and CDR2 FYNNEI. V was shortened by 8 bases and J by 5 bases, with 15 bases between the two germline ends. The CDR3 sequence is 13 residues long. CDR3 sequence (DNA): TGTGCCAGCCATTCCCCCTTCAGGGAGACCCAGTACTTC. This encodes CASHSPFRETQYF.

The gene calls are TRBV28 and TRBJ2-1; D gene ambiguous. Germline loops: CDR1 MDHEN, CDR2 SYDVKM. Trimming took 6 bases from V and 4 from J, leaving 13 bases between them. The CDR3 spans 14 residues. The CDR3 loop is CASSPRSFYNEQFF. The CDR3 DNA follows: TGTGCCAGCAGCCCGAGGAGCTTTTACAATGAGCAGTTCTTC.

This chain connects TRBV7-2 to TRBJ2-7; D perhaps matches TRBD1 (5 bases). The CDR3 length is 13 residues. V shed 5 bases and J shed 4 bases, with 12 bases lying between them. The V gene's germline CDR1 is SGHTA and CDR2 FQGNSA. The CDR3 region is CASSPDNTYEQYF. The CDR3 coding sequence is TGTGCCAGCAGCCCGGACAACACTTACGAGCAGTACTTC.

The chain is built from TRBV19 and TRBJ1-2; D unresolved. Trimming took off 5 bases at V and 5 bases at J, with 9 bases between the two ends. The CDR3 contains 12 residues. Germline-derived CDR1 and CDR2 are LNHDA and SQIVND (reference sequence). The CDR3 bases are TGTGCCAGTAGTGGTGGACTGTATGGCTACACCTTC. It specifies CASSGGLYGYTF.

V gene TRBV27 combines with J gene TRBJ2-3; possibly TRBD1 for D (7 bases). V was trimmed by 6 bases and J by 5 bases, leaving 12 bases between them. The length of the CDR3 is 13 residues. Germline V gene data show CDR1 as MNHEY and CDR2 as SMNVEV (reference sequence). Here the CDR3 reads CASREGARDTQYF. CDR3 sequence (DNA): TGTGCCAGCAGGGAGGGGGCCAGAGATACGCAGTATTTT.

This clone was observed a single time. CDR3 loop: CAIRAFGTSLSGANVLTF. The CDR3 DNA follows: TGTGCCATCAGGGCCTTCGGGACTAGCCTCTCTGGGGCCAACGTCCTGACTTTC. The chain employs TRBV10-3 and TRBJ2-6; TRBD2 matches 9 bases. Germline loops: CDR1 ENHRY, CDR2 SYGVKD. Trimming took 6 bases from V and 0 from J; bases not matched to a gene: 9. The CDR3 runs 18 residues.

This chain joins TRBV18 and TRBJ1-2, with a weak D call TRBD1 (5 bases). Germline CDR1 reads KGHSH; CDR2 reads LQKENI. The V and J ends lost 3 bases and 0 bases respectively, with 17 bases between them. CDR3 size: 17 residues. Here the CDR3 reads CASSPSQENTANYGYTF. The CDR3 DNA reads TGTGCCAGCTCACCTTCACAGGAGAATACAGCTAACTATGGCTACACCTTC.

The chain links TRBV30 to TRBJ2-2; no reliable D call. This CDR3 region has 13 residues. Germline V CDR1 and CDR2: GTSNPN, SVGIG (reference sequence). The germline V and J ends were trimmed by 2 bases and 4 bases, with 8 bases remaining between them. The CDR3 region has the DNA TGTGCCTGGAGTTACGAGGTCACCGGGGAGCTGTTTTTT. Translating it yields CAWSYEVTGELFF.

The chain uses TRBV5-5 and TRBJ2-2; D might be TRBD1 (7 bases). Trimming removed 3 bases at V and 3 bases at J, with 18 bases between. Germline values: CDR1 SGHKS, CDR2 YYEKEE (reference sequence). There are 17 residues in the CDR3. The CDR3 DNA reads TGTGCCAGCAGCTCCTCTTTGGCAGGGGGGTACACCGGGGAGCTGTTTTTT. Translated, it gives CASSSSLAGGYTGELFF.

This chain's CDR3 is CASSLSRTDTQYF. The CDR3 coding sequence is TGTGCCAGCAGTTTATCCCGGACAGATACGCAGTATTTT. V and J are TRBV27 and TRBJ2-3; D remains unclear. Trimming removed 0 bases at V and 3 bases at J, with 4 bases between. CDR1 is MNHEY, CDR2 SMNVEV, per germline (reference sequence). CDR3 length equals 13 residues.

The chain employs TRBV7-9 and TRBJ1-2; 7 nucleotides align to TRBD1. The CDR3 contains 16 residues. With V trimmed by 3 bases and J by 0 bases, 7 bases remained unmatched. Germline CDR1 and CDR2: SEHNR and FQNEAQ (reference sequence). In nucleotides, the CDR3 is TGTGCCAGCAGCTTCCCAGGGGGAGGTGCTAACTATGGCTACACCTTC. This translates into CASSFPGGGANYGYTF.

The rearrangement joins TRBV5-1 to TRBJ2-1, with 10 nucleotides matching TRBD2. The ends lost 4 bases at V and 3 bases at J; junction bases unmatched: 4. The V gene's germline CDR1 is SGHRS and CDR2 YFSETQ. CDR3 length: 15 amino acids. The CDR3 region has the DNA TGCGCCAGCAGCCCAGCGGGAGGGCGCTACAATGAGCAGTTCTTC. Translated, it gives CASSPAGGRYNEQFF.

The chain combines TRBV28 with TRBJ1-2; 10 bases are shared with TRBD1. Per germline, CDR1 MDHEN and CDR2 SYDVKM. CDR3 length equals 13 residues. Trimming at V came to 6 bases and at J to 2 bases, leaving 0 bases not matched to a gene. CDR3 DNA sequence: TGTGCCAGCAGGACAGGGGGCAACTATGGCTACACCTTC. Translated: CASRTGGNYGYTF.